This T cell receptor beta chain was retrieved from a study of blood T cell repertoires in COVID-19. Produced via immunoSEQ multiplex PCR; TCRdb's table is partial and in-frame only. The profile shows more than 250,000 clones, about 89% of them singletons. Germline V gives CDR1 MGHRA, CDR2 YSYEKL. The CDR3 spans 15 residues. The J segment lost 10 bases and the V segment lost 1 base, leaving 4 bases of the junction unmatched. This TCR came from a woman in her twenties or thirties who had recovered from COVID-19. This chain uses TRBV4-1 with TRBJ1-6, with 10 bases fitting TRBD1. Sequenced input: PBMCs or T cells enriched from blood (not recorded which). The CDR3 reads CASSQVTGGRSPLHF. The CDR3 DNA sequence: TGCGCCAGCAGCCAAGTGACAGGGGGCCGGTCACCCCTCCACTTT.